This T cell receptor beta chain was observed in a study of blood T cell repertoires in COVID-19. Original methodology: Estimation of nucleated cell counts was performed using reference gene primer amplification. Libraries were prepared by immunoSEQ multiplex PCR; TCRdb keeps only in-frame clonotypes and omits some of them. Clonal size and the V and J genes are those of that table, whereas D and trimming came from the DNA. In the table there are a few hundred thousand clones, 80% to 85% of which are singletons. The CDR3 sequence is 14 residues long. From germline, CDR1 is SGHDN and CDR2 FVKESK. V lost 3 bases, J lost 4 bases, and 3 bases stayed unmatched.

Sequenced input: peripheral blood. V usage is TRBV14 and J usage is TRBJ2-3; TRBD2 matches at 8 bases. This receptor was taken from a woman in her seventies with COVID-19, enrolled during active disease. This CDR3 is CASSHPGLADTQYF. The CDR3, as DNA: TGTGCCAGCAGCCATCCGGGACTAGCAGATACGCAGTATTTT.